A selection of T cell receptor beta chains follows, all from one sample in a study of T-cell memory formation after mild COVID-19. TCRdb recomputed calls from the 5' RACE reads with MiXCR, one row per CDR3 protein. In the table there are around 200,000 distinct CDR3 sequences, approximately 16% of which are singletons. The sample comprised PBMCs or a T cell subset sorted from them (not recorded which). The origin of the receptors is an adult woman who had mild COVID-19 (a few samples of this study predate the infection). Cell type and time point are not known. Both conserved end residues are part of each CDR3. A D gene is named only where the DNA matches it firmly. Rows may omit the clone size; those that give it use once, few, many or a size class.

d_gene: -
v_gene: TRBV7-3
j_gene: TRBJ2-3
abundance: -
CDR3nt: TGTGCCAGCAGCTTAAATCCATCAGATACGCAGTATTTT
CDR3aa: CASSLNPSDTQYF

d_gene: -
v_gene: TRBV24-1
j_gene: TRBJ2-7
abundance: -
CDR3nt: TGTGCCACCGTATTCACCGAGCAGTACTTC
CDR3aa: CATVFTEQYF

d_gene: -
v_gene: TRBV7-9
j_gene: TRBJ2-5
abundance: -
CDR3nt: TGTGCCAGCAGCTTAGTCGGGACCCGAGGGACCCAGTACTTC
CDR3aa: CASSLVGTRGTQYF

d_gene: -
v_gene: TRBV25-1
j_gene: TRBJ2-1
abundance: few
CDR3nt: TGTGCCAGCAGTAGGGGGGACAGATCCTACAATGAGCAGTTCTTC
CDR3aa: CASSRGDRSYNEQFF

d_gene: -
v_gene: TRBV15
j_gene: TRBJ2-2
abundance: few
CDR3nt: TGTGCCACCAGCAGAGATCGAGGCGGGGGCTACACCGGGGAGCTGTTTTTT
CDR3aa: CATSRDRGGGYTGELFF

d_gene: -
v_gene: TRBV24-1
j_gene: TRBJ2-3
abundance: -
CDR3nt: TGTGCCACCAGTGCCTCAGGCACAGATACGCAGTATTTT
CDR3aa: CATSASGTDTQYF

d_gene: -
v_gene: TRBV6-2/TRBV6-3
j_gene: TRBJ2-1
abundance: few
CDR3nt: TGTGCCAGCAGCGAAGCCGGGACTTCTCACAATGAGCAGTTCTTC
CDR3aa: CASSEAGTSHNEQFF

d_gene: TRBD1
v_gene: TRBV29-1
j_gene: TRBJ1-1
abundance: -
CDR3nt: TGCAGCGTTGTGAGCCAAGGACAGGGGGCGAACACTGAAGCTTTCTTT
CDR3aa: CSVVSQGQGANTEAFF

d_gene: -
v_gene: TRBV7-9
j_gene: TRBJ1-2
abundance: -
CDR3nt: TGTGCCAGCAGCTTAGCTCAGGGCGATCACTATGGCTACACCTTC
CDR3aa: CASSLAQGDHYGYTF

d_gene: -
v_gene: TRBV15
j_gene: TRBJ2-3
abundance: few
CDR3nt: TGTGCCACCAGCAGAGGGGCGGTTGGAGATACGCAGTATTTT
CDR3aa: CATSRGAVGDTQYF

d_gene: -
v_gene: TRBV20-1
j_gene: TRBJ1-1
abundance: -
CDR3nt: TGCAGTGCTAGAGACGCCCCGGGGTGGACTGAAGCTTTCTTT
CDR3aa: CSARDAPGWTEAFF

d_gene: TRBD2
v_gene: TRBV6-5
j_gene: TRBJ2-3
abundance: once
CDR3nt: TGTGCCAGCTACCCGGGAGGGATTCCGGCTACGCAGTATTTT
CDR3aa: CASYPGGIPATQYF

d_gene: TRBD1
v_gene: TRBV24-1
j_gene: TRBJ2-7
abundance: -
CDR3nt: TGTGCCACCAGTGATACCGGGACAGGGACCTTCTACGAGCAGTACTTC
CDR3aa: CATSDTGTGTFYEQYF

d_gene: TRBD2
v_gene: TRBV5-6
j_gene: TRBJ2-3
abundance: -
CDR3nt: TGTGCCAGCAGCCCCGGGACTAGCGGGGGGGCCCCCACAGATACGCAGTATTTT
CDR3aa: CASSPGTSGGAPTDTQYF

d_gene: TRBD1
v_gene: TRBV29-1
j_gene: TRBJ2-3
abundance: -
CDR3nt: TGCAGCGTCCAGGGACAGGGAGGAGGCACAGATACGCAGTATTTT
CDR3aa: CSVQGQGGGTDTQYF

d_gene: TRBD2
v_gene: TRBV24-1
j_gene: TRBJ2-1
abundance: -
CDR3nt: TGTGCCACGGCTCGACTAGCGGGAAATTACAATGAGCAGTTCTTC
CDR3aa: CATARLAGNYNEQFF

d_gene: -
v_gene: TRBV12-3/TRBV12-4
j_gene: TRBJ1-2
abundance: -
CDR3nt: TGTGCCAGCAGTTTACAAGGAGCTGACTATGGCTACACCTTC
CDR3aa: CASSLQGADYGYTF